This T cell receptor beta chain was identified in a study of T cell responses to AZD1222 COVID-19 vaccine. General study results and limits: Every sample of the repertoires postdated the peak T cell response. Spike was spanned by vaccine-associated CD4 TCRs, with dominance at 160-218 and 743-854. Close to half of spike-specific TCRs reportedly recognize unmutated variant regions. The donor cohort was predominantly white British with a female majority, and clonal diversity may have been underestimated.

Libraries were prepared by immunoSEQ multiplex PCR; TCRdb keeps only in-frame clonotypes and omits some of them. The table shows fewer than 130,000 clones, with around 96% occurring only once. Of note for this clone: What it recognizes is unknown.

The clonotype comes from an adult in good health. The source material was peripheral blood, sampled on day 0 of AZD1222 vaccination.

The CDR3 is CASSPGLAVSYEQYF. In DNA form, the CDR3 reads TGTGCCAGCAGCCCCGGACTAGCGGTCTCCTACGAGCAGTACTTC. The genes are TRBV3-1 (or the pseudogene TRBV3-2) and TRBJ2-7; 10 bases agree with TRBD2. This CDR3 region has 15 residues. Per the germline V gene, CDR1 is LGHDT and CDR2 is YNNKEL (reference sequence). V dropped 4 bases and J dropped 0; count of bases not matched to a gene: 3.